This TCR beta chain came from a study of beta chain features in type 1 diabetes. Study details: Sorted cells numbering some 110,000,000 were examined across all samples.

The study's findings and limits: Cells with high TCR expression could be over-represented when cDNA is sequenced. All four CD4+ subsets from Type 1 diabetes patients carried moderately but significantly shorter TCRB CDR3s. Compared to healthy donors, patients appeared to have naive, central memory and Treg TCRB repertoires that were more alike.

The study reverse transcribed the entire isolated RNA, so it sequenced expressed TCRB transcripts. The assay was immunoSEQ multiplex PCR, and TCRdb's table has in-frame clones only and misses some. In the table there are approximately 260,000 clones, roughly 21% of which are singletons. Germline assignment: CDR1 KGHSH and CDR2 LQKENI. This CDR3 contains 14 residues. Trimming took 2 bases from V and 2 from J, leaving 10 bases between them. Points on this clone: Antigen unknown.

The sequenced sample consisted of naive CD4+ T cells from blood. The chain is built from TRBV18 and TRBJ2-7, with TRBD2 as a possible D gene (7 bases). This sequence was found in a woman in her thirties or forties with type 1 diabetes. The CDR3 loop reads CASSPEGGTYEQYF. In DNA, the CDR3 is TGTGCCAGCTCACCAGAGGGGGGGACCTACGAGCAGTACTTC.